The T cell receptor beta chain described here comes from a study of T cell repertoires in cytomegalovirus infection. The wider study: Selected CMV epitopes included recently identified HLA-C-restricted ones as well as well-studied HLA-B-restricted ones.

TCRdb re-called the reads through MiXCR, storing one row per CDR3 protein. The data show about 71,000 distinct CDR3 sequences, 20% to 25% seen once. Study-wide results and limits: CMV-specific TCR beta clonotypes restricted by HLA-C dominated the ex vivo response.

About this clonotype: What it binds is not known.

The CDR3 totals 12 residues. The germline V gene encodes CDR1 SGDLS and CDR2 YYNGEE. The V gene lost 2 bases and the J gene lost 6 bases, with 8 bases spanning the gap. This TCR came from a human donor in good health (CMV status not recorded). Some clones in this sample may be carry-over from other donors' samples. The starting material was CD8+ T cells from cultured PBMCs, obtained from culture after CMV antigen stimulation. The V call is TRBV9, the J call TRBJ1-2, with no clear D. DNA for the CDR3: TGTGCCAGCAGCGTCGGGGTTGATGGCTACACCTTC. Translating gives CASSVGVDGYTF.